One sample yielded the 17 T cell receptor beta chains listed below, sequenced in a study of response to subunit inactivated influenza vaccine. TCRdb used MiXCR to reprocess the RT-PCR reads, holding one entry per CDR3 protein. The sample gives around 650,000 distinct CDR3 sequences, about a sixth of which show up once; around a tenth is in the top ten. The sequenced sample was PBMCs from blood, obtained approximately 13 days after vaccination. All receptors come from a man aged 50 or older who received an inactivated influenza vaccine.

The V gene is TRBV4-3, the J gene TRBJ2-5, with 9 bases lining up with TRBD2. Unmatched junction bases numbered 10, after V lost 3 bases and J lost 5 bases. The CDR3 length is 16 residues. Germline assignment: CDR1 LGHNA and CDR2 YSLEER. CDR3: CASSHEFQRGVETQYF. The CDR3 bases are TGCGCCAGCAGCCATGAGTTCCAGCGGGGGGTGGAGACCCAGTACTTC.

The V and J genes are TRBV19 and TRBJ2-1; D is unresolved. CDR1 and CDR2 from the germline V gene are LNHDA and SQIVND (reference sequence). There are 16 residues in the CDR3. The V end lost 4 bases, the J end lost 0 bases, and 13 bases lay between the germline ends. The CDR3 DNA sequence: TGTGCCAGTAGTAAAAGGGCCCCAAGCTCCTACAATGAGCAGTTCTTC. This encodes CASSKRAPSSYNEQFF.

This clonotype was picked up a small number of times. J is TRBJ2-6 and V is TRBV7-8, with D uncertain. The CDR3 extends over 15 amino acids. The V end was cut by 5 bases, the J end by 0 bases, with 8 bases between. Germline-derived CDR1 and CDR2 are SGHVS and FQNEAQ. The CDR3 bases are TGTGCCAGCAGCCTACTTACCTCTGGGGCCAACGTCCTGACTTTC. This sequence encodes CASSLLTSGANVLTF.

This clonotype was counted many times. The CDR3 DNA reads as TGCAGCGTTGAGAGCGGGAGTTCAGATACGCAGTATTTT. As protein: CSVESGSSDTQYF. The rearrangement links TRBV29-1 to TRBJ2-3; 8 positions agree with TRBD2. This CDR3 contains 13 residues. Trimming cost V 3 bases and J 4 bases; bases outside gene matches: 3. Germline V CDR1 and CDR2: SQVTM, ANQGSEA.

The genes are TRBV27 and TRBJ1-3, with TRBD1 matching over 7 bases. Germline V lookup: CDR1 MNHEY, CDR2 SMNVEV (reference sequence). V lost 2 bases to trimming and J lost 4 bases; unmatched junction nucleotides: 5. The CDR3 covers 15 residues. CDR3 sequence reads: CASSLKGAPGNTIYF. DNA of the CDR3: TGTGCCAGCAGTTTAAAGGGGGCGCCCGGAAACACCATATATTTT.

V usage is TRBV20-1 and J usage is TRBJ2-7, with 9 nucleotides matching TRBD2. V gave up 3 bases and J gave up 10 bases; unmatched junction bases: 10. The CDR3 consists of 13 residues. Germline CDR1 and CDR2: DFQATT and SNEGSKA (reference sequence). CDR3 loop: CSARTSGAHIQYF. DNA for the CDR3: TGCAGTGCTAGGACTAGCGGCGCCCATATACAGTACTTC.

This clonotype has just a few counts. V usage is TRBV25-1 and J usage is TRBJ2-3, with D possibly TRBD1 on 5 matching bases. In germline, CDR1 is MGHDK, CDR2 SYGVNS. V was pared by 7 bases and J by 8 bases, with 25 bases between. The length of the CDR3 is 16 residues. The DNA of the CDR3 is TGTGCCAGCACCCTAATATCCGACAAGGGGCTCGTTACGCAGTATTTT. Amino acids: CASTLISDKGLVTQYF.

This clonotype was seen a few times. V usage is TRBV5-1 and J usage is TRBJ2-1; TRBD1 matches at 9 bases. From germline, CDR1 is SGHRS and CDR2 YFSETQ. With 0 bases clipped from V and 7 bases from J, the junction kept 8 bases outside the gene matches. The CDR3 runs to 16 residues. Written as DNA, the CDR3 is TGCGCCAGCAGCTTGGGCACAGGGGGCGTAGGTAATGAGCAGTTCTTC. Translating gives CASSLGTGGVGNEQFF.

V gene TRBV7-2 combines with J gene TRBJ2-7; unclear D gene. Germline V gives CDR1 SGHTA, CDR2 FQGNSA. V lost 5 bases and J 10 bases, leaving 12 bases between the germline ends. The CDR3 is made up of 11 amino acids. This CDR3 reads CASSPSAEQYF. The CDR3 DNA follows: TGTGCCAGCAGCCCATCGGCGGAACAGTACTTC.

The chain carries TRBV29-1 and TRBJ1-2, with D uncertain. The V and J ends lost 4 bases and 2 bases respectively, with 8 bases between them. Germline CDR1 is SQVTM and CDR2 is ANQGSEA. This CDR3 spans 12 amino acids. The CDR3 reads CSVAAQNYGYTF. CDR3 DNA: TGCAGCGTTGCGGCACAAAACTATGGCTACACCTTC.

A few counts support this clonotype. V and J are TRBV7-2 and TRBJ2-3, with D possibly matching TRBD1 (7 bases). CDR1 SGHTA and CDR2 FQGNSA come from the germline V gene. CDR3 length: 15 residues. V was trimmed by 1 base and J by 4 bases, leaving 12 bases between them. CDR3 in DNA: TGTGCCAGCAGCTTAGACGGCAGGGGGGCAGATACGCAGTATTTT. Translation gives CASSLDGRGADTQYF.

This clonotype was picked up many times. This chain uses TRBV5-1 with TRBJ2-2; 7 bases agree with TRBD2. The CDR3 sequence is 17 residues long. The germline CDR1 and CDR2 sequences are SGHRS and YFSETQ. Trimming removed 6 bases from V and 4 bases from J; junction bases left unmatched: 15. In nucleotides, the CDR3 is TGCGCCAGCACGCGAGCGGGGCAGGGTGGCGCCACCGGGGAGCTGTTTTTT. Protein product: CASTRAGQGGATGELFF. The full variable domain, completed using reference TRBV5-1 and TRBJ2-2, is KAGVTQTPRYLIKTRGQQVTLSCSPISGHRSVSWYQQTPGQGLQFLFEYFSETQRNKGNFPGRFSGRQFSNSRSEMNVSTLELGDSALYLCASTRAGQGGATGELFFGEGSRLTVL.

This clonotype occurred a few times. V and J are TRBV12-3 or TRBV12-4 and TRBJ1-1; TRBD1 is a possible D gene (6 bases). This CDR3 contains 14 residues. Trimming stripped 3 bases from V and 1 base from J, with 9 bases between. The CDR3 nucleotides read TGTGCCAGCAGTTTGGACAGTTCGAACACTGAAGCTTTCTTT. This encodes CASSLDSSNTEAFF.

This clonotype was recorded a few times. V gene TRBV4-3 combines with J gene TRBJ1-4; D is ambiguous. The germline V and J ends were trimmed by 2 bases and 8 bases, with 15 bases remaining between them. CDR1 is LGHNA and CDR2 is YSLEER in the germline V gene. The CDR3 runs to 15 residues. CDR3 residues: CASSQSPRSWEKLFF. The CDR3 DNA reads as TGCGCCAGCAGCCAATCCCCTCGGAGTTGGGAAAAACTGTTTTTT.

This chain uses TRBV4-1 with TRBJ2-7; possibly TRBD1 for D (6 bases). The CDR3 covers 14 residues. V shed 4 bases and J shed 2 bases, with 12 bases lying between them. From germline, CDR1 is MGHRA and CDR2 YSYEKL. Here the CDR3 reads CASSPRQAPYEQYF. CDR3 DNA sequence: TGCGCCAGCAGCCCCCGACAGGCCCCCTACGAGCAGTACTTC.

The table lists this clonotype with a few counts. The V and J genes are TRBV27 and TRBJ2-1, with 8 bases fitting TRBD2. The CDR3 totals 13 residues. V was clipped by 7 bases and J by 8 bases; unmatched bases: 7. The germline V gene has CDR1 MNHEY and CDR2 SMNVEV (reference sequence). CDR3 in amino acids: CASTPRGGYEQFF. CDR3 coding DNA: TGTGCCAGCACCCCCCGGGGGGGGTATGAGCAGTTCTTC.

The table lists this clonotype with a few counts. The J gene is TRBJ2-4, the V gene TRBV5-1; D is perhaps TRBD1 (6 bases). This CDR3 comprises 17 residues. V gave up 0 bases and J gave up 6 bases, with 19 bases separating them. Germline assignment: CDR1 SGHRS and CDR2 YFSETQ. The CDR3 DNA sequence: TGCGCCAGCAGCTTGGATCAGGGGAAGATTTTGGGAAACATTCAGTACTTC. It translates to CASSLDQGKILGNIQYF.